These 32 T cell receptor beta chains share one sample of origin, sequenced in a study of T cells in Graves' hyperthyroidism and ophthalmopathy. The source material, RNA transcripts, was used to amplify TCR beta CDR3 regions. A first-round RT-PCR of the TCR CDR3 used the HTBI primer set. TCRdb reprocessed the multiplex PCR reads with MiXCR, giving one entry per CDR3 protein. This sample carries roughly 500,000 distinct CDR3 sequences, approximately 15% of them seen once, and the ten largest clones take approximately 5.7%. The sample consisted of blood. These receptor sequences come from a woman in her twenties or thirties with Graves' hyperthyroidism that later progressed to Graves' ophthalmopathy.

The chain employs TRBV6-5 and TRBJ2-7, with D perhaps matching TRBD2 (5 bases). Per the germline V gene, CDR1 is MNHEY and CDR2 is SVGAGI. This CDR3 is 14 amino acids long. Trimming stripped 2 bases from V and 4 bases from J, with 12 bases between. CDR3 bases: TGTGCCAGCAGTTACACCGGGGAAGGATACGAGCAGTACTTC. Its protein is CASSYTGEGYEQYF.

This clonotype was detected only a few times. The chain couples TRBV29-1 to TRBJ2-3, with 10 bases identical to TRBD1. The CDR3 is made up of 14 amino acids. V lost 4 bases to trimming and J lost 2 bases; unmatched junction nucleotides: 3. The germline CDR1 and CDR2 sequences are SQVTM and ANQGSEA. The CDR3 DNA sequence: TGCAGCGTTGCAGGGACAGGGGCCACAGATACGCAGTATTTT. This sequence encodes CSVAGTGATDTQYF.

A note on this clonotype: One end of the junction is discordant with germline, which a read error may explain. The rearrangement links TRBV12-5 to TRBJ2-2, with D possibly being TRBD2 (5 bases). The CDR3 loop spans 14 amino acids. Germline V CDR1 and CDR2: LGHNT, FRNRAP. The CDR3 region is CASGFGPSPGELCF. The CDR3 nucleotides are TGTGCTAGTGGTTTTGGCCCGTCGCCCGGGGAGCTGTGTTTT.

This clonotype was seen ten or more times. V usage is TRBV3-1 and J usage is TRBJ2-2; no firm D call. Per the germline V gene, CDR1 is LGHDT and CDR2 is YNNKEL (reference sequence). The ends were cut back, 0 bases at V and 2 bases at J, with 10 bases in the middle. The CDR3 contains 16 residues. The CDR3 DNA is TGTGCCAGCAGCCAAGATGCTGAAGGTAACACCGGGGAGCTGTTTTTT. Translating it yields CASSQDAEGNTGELFF. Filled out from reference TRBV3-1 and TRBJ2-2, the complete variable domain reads DTAVSQTPKYLVTQMGNDKSIKCEQNLGHDTMYWYKQDSKKFLKIMFSYNNKELIINETVPNRFSPKSPDKAHLNLHINSLELGDSAVYFCASSQDAEGNTGELFFGEGSRLTVL.

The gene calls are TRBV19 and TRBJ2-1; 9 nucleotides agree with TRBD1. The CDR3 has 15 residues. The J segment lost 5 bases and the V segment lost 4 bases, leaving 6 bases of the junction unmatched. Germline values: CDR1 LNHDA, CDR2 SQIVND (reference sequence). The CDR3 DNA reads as TGTGCCAGTAGTAAAGGGACAGGGACCCACAATGAGCAGTTCTTC. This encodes CASSKGTGTHNEQFF.

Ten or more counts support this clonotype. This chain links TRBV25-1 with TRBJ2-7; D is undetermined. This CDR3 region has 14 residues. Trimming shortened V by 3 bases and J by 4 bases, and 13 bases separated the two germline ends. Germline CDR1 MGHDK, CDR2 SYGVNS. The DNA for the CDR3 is TGTGCCAGCAGTGAGATCATGCCCTCATACGAGCAGTACTTC. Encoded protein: CASSEIMPSYEQYF.

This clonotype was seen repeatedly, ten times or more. CDR3 loop: CASSYSGYGYNEQFF. CDR3 DNA sequence: TGTGCCAGCAGTTACTCAGGGTATGGTTACAATGAGCAGTTCTTC. V and J are TRBV6-6 and TRBJ2-1; D not certain. The CDR3 length is 15 residues. Germline V gives CDR1 MNHNY, CDR2 SVGAGI (reference sequence). Trimming shortened V by 0 bases and J by 4 bases, and 10 bases separated the two germline ends.

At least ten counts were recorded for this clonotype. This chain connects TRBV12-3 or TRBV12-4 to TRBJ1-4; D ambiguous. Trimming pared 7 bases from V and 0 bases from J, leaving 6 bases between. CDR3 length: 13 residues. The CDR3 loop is CASTEATNEKLFF. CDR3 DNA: TGTGCCAGCACCGAGGCAACTAATGAAAAACTGTTTTTT.

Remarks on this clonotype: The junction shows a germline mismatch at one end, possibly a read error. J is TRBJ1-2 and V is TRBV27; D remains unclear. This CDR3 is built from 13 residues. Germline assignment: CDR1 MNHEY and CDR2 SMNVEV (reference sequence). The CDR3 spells CANSSTGFNGYTF. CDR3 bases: TGTGCCAACAGTTCCACGGGGTTTAATGGCTACACCTTC.

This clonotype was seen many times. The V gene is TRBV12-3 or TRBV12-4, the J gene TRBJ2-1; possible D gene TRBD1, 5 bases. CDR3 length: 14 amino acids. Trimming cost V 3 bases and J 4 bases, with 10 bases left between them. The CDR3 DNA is TGTGCCAGCAGTTTGCCCCAGGGTTACAATGAGCAGTTCTTC. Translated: CASSLPQGYNEQFF.

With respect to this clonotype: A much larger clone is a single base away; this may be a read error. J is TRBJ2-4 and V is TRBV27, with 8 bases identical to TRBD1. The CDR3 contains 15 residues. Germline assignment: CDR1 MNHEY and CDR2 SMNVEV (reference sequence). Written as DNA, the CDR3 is TGTGCCAGCAGCCCTGCTCAGGGGGCCAAAAACACTCAGTACTTC. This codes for CASSPAQGAKNTQYF.

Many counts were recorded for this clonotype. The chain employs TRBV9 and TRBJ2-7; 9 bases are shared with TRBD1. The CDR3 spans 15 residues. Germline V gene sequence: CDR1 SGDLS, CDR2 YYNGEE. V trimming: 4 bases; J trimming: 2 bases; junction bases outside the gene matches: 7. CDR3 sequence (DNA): TGTGCCAGCAGCTCCACAGGGGGCTCGACCTACGAGCAGTACTTC. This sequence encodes CASSSTGGSTYEQYF.

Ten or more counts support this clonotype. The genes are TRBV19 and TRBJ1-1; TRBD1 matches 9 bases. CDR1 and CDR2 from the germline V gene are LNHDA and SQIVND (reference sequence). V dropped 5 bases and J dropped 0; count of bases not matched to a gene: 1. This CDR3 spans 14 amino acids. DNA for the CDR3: TGTGCCAGTAGTTGGGACAGGGTGAACACTGAAGCTTTCTTT. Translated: CASSWDRVNTEAFF.

CDR3 loop: CASSRTPAGETQYF. CDR3 bases: TGTGCCAGCAGCCGAACCCCCGCAGGGGAGACCCAGTACTTC. The rearrangement uses TRBV7-9 and TRBJ2-5; possible D gene TRBD1, 5 bases. The CDR3 totals 14 residues. Trimming removed 5 bases from V and 5 bases from J, with 15 bases in between. Germline CDR1 is SEHNR and CDR2 is FQNEAQ (reference sequence).

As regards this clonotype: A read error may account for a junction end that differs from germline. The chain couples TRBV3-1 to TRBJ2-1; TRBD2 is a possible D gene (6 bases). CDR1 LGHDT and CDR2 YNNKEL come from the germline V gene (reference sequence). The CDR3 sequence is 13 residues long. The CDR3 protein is CASIQDGGTEQFF. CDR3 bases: TGTGCCAGCATCCAAGATGGCGGGACTGAGCAGTTCTTC.

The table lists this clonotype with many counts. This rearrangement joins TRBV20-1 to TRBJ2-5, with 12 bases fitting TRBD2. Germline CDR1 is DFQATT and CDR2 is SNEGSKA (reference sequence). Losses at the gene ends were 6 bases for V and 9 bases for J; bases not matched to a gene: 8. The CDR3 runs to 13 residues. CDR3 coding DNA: TGCAGTGCACGACTAGCGGGAGAGTGGTCCCAGTACTTC. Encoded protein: CSARLAGEWSQYF.

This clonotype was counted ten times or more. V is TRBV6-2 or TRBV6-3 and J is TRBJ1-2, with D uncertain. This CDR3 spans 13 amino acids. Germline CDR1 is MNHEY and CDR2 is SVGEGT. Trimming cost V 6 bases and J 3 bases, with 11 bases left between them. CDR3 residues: CASSWTEDYGYTF. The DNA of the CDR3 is TGTGCCAGCAGCTGGACTGAAGACTATGGCTACACCTTC.

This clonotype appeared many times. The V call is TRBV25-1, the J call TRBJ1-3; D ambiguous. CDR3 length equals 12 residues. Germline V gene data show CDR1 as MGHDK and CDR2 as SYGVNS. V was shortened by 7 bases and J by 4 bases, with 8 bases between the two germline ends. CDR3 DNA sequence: TGTGCCAGCACGTTCGAGGGAAACACCATATATTTT. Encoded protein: CASTFEGNTIYF.

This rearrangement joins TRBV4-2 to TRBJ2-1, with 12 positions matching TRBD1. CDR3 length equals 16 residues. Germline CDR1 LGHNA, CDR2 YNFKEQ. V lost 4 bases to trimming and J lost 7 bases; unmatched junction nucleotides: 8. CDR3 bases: TGTGCCAGCAGCCCTACCGGGACAGGGGGCCTGAATGAGCAGTTCTTC. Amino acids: CASSPTGTGGLNEQFF.

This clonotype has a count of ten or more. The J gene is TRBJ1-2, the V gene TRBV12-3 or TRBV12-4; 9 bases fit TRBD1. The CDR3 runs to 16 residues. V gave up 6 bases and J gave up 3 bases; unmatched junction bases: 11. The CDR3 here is CASSHGQGKMDYGYTF. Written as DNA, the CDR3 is TGTGCCAGCAGCCACGGACAGGGGAAAATGGACTATGGCTACACCTTC.

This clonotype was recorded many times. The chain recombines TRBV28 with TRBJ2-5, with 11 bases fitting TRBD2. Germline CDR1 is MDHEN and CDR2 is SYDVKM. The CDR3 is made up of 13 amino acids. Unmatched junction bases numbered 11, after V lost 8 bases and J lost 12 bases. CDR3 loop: CASGTSGREAKYF. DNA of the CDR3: TGTGCCAGCGGCACTAGCGGGAGAGAAGCGAAGTACTTC.

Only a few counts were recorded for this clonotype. The CDR3: CASSPTGLREGLEQYF. Written as DNA, the CDR3 is TGTGCCAGCTCACCGACTGGGCTACGAGAGGGGCTCGAGCAGTACTTC. The chain combines TRBV18 with TRBJ2-7; either TRBD1 or TRBD2 may fit D (5 bases each). The length of the CDR3 is 16 residues. Germline V gives CDR1 KGHSH, CDR2 LQKENI. V shed 3 bases and J shed 6 bases, with 21 bases lying between them.

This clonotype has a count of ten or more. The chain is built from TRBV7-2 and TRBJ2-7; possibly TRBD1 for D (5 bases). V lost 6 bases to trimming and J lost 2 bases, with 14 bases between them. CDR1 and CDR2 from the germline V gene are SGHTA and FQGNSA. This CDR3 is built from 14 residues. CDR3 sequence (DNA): TGTGCCAGCAGGCTCCAGGGTCCCACCTACGAGCAGTACTTC. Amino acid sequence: CASRLQGPTYEQYF.

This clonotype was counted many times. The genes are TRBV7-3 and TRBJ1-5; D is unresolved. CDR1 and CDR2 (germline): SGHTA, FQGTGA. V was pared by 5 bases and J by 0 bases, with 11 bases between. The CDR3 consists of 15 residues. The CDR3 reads CASSPDGYSNQPQHF. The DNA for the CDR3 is TGTGCCAGCAGCCCCGACGGCTATAGCAATCAGCCCCAGCATTTT.

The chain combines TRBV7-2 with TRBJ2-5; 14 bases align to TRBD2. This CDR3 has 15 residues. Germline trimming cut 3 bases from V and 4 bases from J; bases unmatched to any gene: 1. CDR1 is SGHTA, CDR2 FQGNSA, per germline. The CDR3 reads CASSFGTSGRETQYF. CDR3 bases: TGTGCCAGCAGCTTTGGGACTAGCGGGAGAGAGACCCAGTACTTC.

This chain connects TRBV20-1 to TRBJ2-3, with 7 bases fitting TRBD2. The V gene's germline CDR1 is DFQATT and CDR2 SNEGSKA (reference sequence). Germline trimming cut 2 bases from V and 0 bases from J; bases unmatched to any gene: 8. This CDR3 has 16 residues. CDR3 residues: CSARTRLASSTDTQYF. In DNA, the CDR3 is TGCAGTGCTAGAACCAGACTAGCTTCTAGCACAGATACGCAGTATTTT.

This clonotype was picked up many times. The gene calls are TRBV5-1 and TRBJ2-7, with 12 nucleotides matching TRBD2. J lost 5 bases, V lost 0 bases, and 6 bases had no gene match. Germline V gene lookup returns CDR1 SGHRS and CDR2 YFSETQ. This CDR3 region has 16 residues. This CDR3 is CASSLALAGGPDEQYF. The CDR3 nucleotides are TGCGCCAGCAGCTTGGCTCTAGCGGGAGGGCCGGACGAGCAGTACTTC.

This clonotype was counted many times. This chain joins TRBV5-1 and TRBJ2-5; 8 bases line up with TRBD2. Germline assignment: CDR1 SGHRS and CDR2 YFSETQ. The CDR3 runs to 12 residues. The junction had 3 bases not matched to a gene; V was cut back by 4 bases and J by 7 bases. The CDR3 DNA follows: TGCGCCAGCAGCCATAGCGGGGCGACCCAGTACTTC. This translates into CASSHSGATQYF.

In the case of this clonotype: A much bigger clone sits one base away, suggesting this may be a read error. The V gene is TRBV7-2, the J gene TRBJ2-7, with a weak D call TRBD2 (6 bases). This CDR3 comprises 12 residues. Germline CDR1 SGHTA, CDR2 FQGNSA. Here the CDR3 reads CASREGVHEQCF. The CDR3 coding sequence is TGTGCCAGCAGGGAGGGAGTGCACGAGCAGTGCTTC.

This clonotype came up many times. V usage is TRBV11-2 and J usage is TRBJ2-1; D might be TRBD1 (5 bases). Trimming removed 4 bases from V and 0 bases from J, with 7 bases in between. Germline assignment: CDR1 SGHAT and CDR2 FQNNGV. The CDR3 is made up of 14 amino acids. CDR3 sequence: CASSSGISYNEQFF. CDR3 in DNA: TGTGCCAGCAGCTCAGGGATCTCCTACAATGAGCAGTTCTTC.

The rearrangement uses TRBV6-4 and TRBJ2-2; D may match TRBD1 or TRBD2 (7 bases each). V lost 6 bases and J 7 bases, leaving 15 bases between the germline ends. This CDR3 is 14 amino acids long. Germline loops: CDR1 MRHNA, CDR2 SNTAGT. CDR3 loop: CASRMGGGDGELFF. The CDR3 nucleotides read TGTGCCAGCAGGATGGGAGGGGGCGACGGGGAGCTGTTTTTT.

The CDR3 DNA sequence: TGTGCCAGCAGTTTGCGGATAGCGGGGCCTAGCACAGATACGCAGTATTTT. Protein product: CASSLRIAGPSTDTQYF. The chain employs TRBV12-3 or TRBV12-4 and TRBJ2-3; TRBD2 matches 8 bases. The V segment lost 3 bases and the J segment 0 bases; nucleotides outside the gene matches: 8. This CDR3 comprises 17 residues.